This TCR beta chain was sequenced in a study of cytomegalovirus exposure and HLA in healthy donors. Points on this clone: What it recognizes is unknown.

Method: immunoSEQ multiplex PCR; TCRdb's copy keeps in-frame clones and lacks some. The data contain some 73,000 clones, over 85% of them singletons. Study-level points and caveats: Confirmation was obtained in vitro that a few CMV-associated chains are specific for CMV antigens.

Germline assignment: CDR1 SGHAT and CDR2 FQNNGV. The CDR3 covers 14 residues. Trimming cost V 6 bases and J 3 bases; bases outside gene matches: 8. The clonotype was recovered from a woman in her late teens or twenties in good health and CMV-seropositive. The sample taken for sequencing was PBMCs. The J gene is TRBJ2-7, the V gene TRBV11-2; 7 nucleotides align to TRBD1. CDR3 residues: CASRVPGQRYEQYF. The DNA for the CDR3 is TGTGCCAGCAGAGTGCCGGGACAGCGCTACGAGCAGTACTTC. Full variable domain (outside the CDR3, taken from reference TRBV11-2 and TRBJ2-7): EAGVAQSPRYKIIEKRQSVAFWCNPISGHATLYWYQQILGQGPKLLIQFQNNGVVDDSQLPKDRFSAERLKGVDSTLKIQPAKLEDSAVYLCASRVPGQRYEQYFGPGTRLTVT.